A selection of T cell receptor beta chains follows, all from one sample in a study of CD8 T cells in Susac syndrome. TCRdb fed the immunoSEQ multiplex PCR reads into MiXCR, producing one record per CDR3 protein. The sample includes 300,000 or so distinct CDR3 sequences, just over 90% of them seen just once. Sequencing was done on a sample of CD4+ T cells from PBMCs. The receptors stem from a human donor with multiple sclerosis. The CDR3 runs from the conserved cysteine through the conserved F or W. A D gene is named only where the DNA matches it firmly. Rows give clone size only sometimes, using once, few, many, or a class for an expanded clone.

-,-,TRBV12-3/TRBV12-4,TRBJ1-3,TGTGCCAGCAGCGCCAGTACTACTGGAAACACCATATATTTT,CASSASTTGNTIYF
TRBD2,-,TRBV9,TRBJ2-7,TGTGCCAGCAGCCTAGAAGGACTAGCGGGGGGGCTGGCCGAGCAGTACTTC,CASSLEGLAGGLAEQYF
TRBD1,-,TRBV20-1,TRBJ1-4,TGCAGTGCTAGATCTGCGGGACAGGGCCTTGTTACTAATGAAAAACTGTTTTTT,CSARSAGQGLVTNEKLFF
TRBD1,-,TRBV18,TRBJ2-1,TGTGCCAGCTCAGAGGGGACAGGGGCCCTTTATGAGCAGTTCTTC,CASSEGTGALYEQFF
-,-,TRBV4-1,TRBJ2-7,TGCGCCAGCAGCCAACTGTACTCGGGGCCCGAGCAGTACTTC,CASSQLYSGPEQYF
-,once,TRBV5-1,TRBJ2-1,TGCGCCAGCAACCCCGGGGTGGCATCTATGGGCTATGAGCAGTTCTTC,CASNPGVASMGYEQFF
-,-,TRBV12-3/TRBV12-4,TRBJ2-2,TGTGCCAGCAGTTTTGGGCTAGAGGTCGCCGGGGAGCTGTTTTTT,CASSFGLEVAGELFF
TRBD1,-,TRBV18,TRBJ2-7,TGTGCCAGCTCACCGCCGACCCCGGGACAGGGCTACGAGCAGTACTTC,CASSPPTPGQGYEQYF
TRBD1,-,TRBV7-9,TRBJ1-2,TGTGCCAGCAGCTTAATGAACAGGGGAGCCTATGGCTACACCTTC,CASSLMNRGAYGYTF
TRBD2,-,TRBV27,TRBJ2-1,TGTGCCAGCAGTTTTACTAGCGGGAGGTCCAATGAGCAGTTCTTC,CASSFTSGRSNEQFF
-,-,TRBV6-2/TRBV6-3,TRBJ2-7,TGTGCCAGCAGTTACCCAGGGGTACGAACCTACGAGCAGTACTTC,CASSYPGVRTYEQYF
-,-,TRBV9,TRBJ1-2,TGTGCCAGCAGCGTAGTAGGGCAGGGACCTAACTATGGCTACACCTTC,CASSVVGQGPNYGYTF
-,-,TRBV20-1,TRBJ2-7,TGCAGTGCTAGGCCCCGGCATAATAACTACGAGCAGTACTTC,CSARPRHNNYEQYF
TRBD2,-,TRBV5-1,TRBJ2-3,TGCGCCAGCAGCGAGGTGACTAGCGGGGGCGCAGATACGCAGTATTTT,CASSEVTSGGADTQYF
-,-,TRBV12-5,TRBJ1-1,TGTGCTAGTGCCCCTGACGGACTGAACACTGAAGCTTTCTTT,CASAPDGLNTEAFF
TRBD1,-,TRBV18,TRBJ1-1,TGTGCCAGCTCATCCTTAGCCGGGACAGGCCTGAGGGAAGCTTTCTTT,CASSSLAGTGLREAFF
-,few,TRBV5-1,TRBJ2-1,TGCGCCAGCAGCTTGAGCGGACCTTACAATGAGCAGTTCTTC,CASSLSGPYNEQFF